This note documents a single TCR beta chain sequence. Its antigen remains unknown. This specimen comes from a study of vaccination effects on CD4 cells after COVID-19. Study background: Antigen-specific CD4+ T cells were expanded with viral peptide pools in the ViraFEST assay before sequencing. Every well got over 1.5 million PBMC, which were grown with 10 IU/ml IL-2 and roughly 10 ug/ml peptides. Study results and caveats: The study, lacking early post-infection timepoints, had few convalescent patients.

Sequencing was performed with immunoSEQ multiplex PCR; in TCRdb, only in-frame clones are kept and a portion is missing. The sample records tens of thousands of clones, less than 75% being singletons. The culture ran for 10 days before CD4+ T cells were isolated. The cohort was immunized with two doses of either the BNT162b2 or mRNA-1273 vaccine. On days 3 and 7, fresh IL-2 medium replaced half the medium. Germline V gene data show CDR1 as LNHNV and CDR2 as YYDKDF (reference sequence). With 0 bases removed from V and 8 bases from J, the gap between germline ends came to 11 bases. CDR3 length: 14 residues.

This rearrangement joins TRBV15 to TRBJ2-1; D unresolved. The receptor comes from a human donor who received a COVID-19 vaccine. The specimen was CD4+ T cells from PBMCs cultured without peptide, collected after COVID-19 vaccination. DNA of the CDR3: TGTGCCACCAGCAGAGATAATATAGTCCATGAGCAGTTCTTC. It translates to CATSRDNIVHEQFF. Drawing the rest from reference TRBV15 and TRBJ2-1, the complete variable domain is DAMVIQNPRYQVTQFGKPVTLSCSQTLNHNVMYWYQQKSSQAPKLLFHYYDKDFNNEADTPDNFQSRRPNTSFCFLDIRSPGLGDTAMYLCATSRDNIVHEQFFGPGTRLTVL.